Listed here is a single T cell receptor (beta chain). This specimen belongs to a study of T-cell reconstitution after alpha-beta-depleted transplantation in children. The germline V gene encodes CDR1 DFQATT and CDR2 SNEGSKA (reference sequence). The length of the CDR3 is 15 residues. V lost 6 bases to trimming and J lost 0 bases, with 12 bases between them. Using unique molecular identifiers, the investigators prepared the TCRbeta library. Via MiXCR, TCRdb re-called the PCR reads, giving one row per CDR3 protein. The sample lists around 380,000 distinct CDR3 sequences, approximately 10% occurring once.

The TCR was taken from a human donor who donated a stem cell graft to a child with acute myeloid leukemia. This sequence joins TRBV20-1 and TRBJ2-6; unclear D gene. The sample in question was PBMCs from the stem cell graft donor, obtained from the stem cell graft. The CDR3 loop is CSATDHNSGANVLTF. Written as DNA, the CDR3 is TGCAGTGCAACGGACCATAACTCTGGGGCCAACGTCCTGACTTTC.